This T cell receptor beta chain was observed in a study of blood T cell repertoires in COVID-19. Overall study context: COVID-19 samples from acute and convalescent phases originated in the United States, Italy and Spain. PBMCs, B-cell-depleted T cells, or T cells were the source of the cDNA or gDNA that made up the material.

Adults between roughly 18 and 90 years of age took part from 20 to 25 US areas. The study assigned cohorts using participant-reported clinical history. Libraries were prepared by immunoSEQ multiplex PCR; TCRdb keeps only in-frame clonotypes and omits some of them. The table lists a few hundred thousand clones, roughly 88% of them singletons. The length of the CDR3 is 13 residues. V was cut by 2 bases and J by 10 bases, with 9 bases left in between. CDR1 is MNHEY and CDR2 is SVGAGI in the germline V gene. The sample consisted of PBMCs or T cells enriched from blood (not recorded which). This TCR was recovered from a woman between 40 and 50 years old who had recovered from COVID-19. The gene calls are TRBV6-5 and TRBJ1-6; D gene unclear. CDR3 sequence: CASSYLRESPLHF. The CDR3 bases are TGTGCCAGCAGTTACCTTAGGGAGTCACCCCTCCACTTT.